This paragraph reports one T cell receptor (beta chain). Its antigen is still unknown. The data derive from a study of cytomegalovirus exposure and HLA in healthy donors. Study-wide results and limits: Across donors, sequencing depth was assumed by presence/absence analyses to be roughly uniform. DRB1 had the most TCR associations and HLA-C the fewest, a later analysis found, with rates varying by HLA locus. The authors listed approximately 150 TCR beta chains as cytomegalovirus-associated.

The CDR3 totals 13 residues. CDR1 and CDR2 (germline): MDHEN, SYDVKM. V dropped 4 bases and J dropped 4 bases, with 10 bases sitting between them. Healthy individuals who donated bone marrow served as the donors. It was with 60 Vbeta and 13 Jbeta primers that the PCR ran. Method: immunoSEQ multiplex PCR; TCRdb's copy keeps in-frame clones and lacks some. The table has around 90,000 clones, around 85% seen once. The material sequenced was PBMCs. This chain joins TRBV28 and TRBJ1-1; unclear D gene. The receptor was derived from a man aged 40-55 years in good health and CMV-seropositive. CDR3 sequence (DNA): TGTGCCAGCAGTTCGGGTATTCTCACTGAAGCTTTCTTT. Its translation: CASSSGILTEAFF.